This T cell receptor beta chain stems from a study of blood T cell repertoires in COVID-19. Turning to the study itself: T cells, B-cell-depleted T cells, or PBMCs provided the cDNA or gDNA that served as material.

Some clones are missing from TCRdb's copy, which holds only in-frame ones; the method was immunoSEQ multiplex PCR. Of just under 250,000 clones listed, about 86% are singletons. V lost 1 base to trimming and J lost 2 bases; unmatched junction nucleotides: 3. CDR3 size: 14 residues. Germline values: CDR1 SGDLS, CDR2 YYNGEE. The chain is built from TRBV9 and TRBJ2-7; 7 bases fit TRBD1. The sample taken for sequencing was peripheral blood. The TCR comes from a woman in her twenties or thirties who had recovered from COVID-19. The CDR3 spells CASSVSDRAYEQYF. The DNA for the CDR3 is TGTGCCAGCAGCGTATCAGACAGGGCCTACGAGCAGTACTTC.